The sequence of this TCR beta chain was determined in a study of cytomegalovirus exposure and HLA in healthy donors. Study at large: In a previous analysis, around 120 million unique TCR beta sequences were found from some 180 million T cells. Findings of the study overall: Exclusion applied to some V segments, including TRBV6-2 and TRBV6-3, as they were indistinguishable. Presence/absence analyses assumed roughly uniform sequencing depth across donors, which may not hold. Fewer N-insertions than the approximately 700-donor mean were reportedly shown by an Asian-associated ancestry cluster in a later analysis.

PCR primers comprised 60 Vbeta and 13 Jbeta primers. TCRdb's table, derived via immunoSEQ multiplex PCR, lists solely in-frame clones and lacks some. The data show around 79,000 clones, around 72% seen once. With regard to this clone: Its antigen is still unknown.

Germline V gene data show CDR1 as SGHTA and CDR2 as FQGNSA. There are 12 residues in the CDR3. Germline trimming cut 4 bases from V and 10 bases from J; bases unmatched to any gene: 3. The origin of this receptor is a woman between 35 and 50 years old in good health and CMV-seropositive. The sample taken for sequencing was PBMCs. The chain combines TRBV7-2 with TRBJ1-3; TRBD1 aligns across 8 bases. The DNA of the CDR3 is TGTGCCAGCAGCTCCTACAGGGGGACCATATATTTT. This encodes CASSSYRGTIYF.